The entry that follows covers one TCR beta chain sequence. This record comes from a study of long-term antiretroviral therapy in people with HIV. At least one PBMC sample before ART and at least two after were required. Germline V lookup: CDR1 SGHNT, CDR2 YYREEE (reference sequence). V was shortened by 0 bases and J by 0 bases, with 7 bases between the two germline ends. This CDR3 is built from 14 residues. The assay used was immunoSEQ (version v3.0), run at survey level. Clones were read by immunoSEQ multiplex PCR, and TCRdb kept only the in-frame ones, dropping some. Among around 27,000 clones listed, around 80% were seen once.

This specimen was unsorted PBMCs, taken 1.1 years before starting antiretroviral therapy. The chain joins TRBV5-4 to TRBJ2-7; D is ambiguous. The receptor comes from a woman aged 25-40 years with HIV. The CDR3 reads CASSLVSSSYEQYF. The CDR3 region has the DNA TGTGCCAGCAGCTTGGTGTCTAGCTCCTACGAGCAGTACTTC.